This T cell receptor beta chain was identified in a study of T cell responses to AZD1222 COVID-19 vaccine. Study details: Recipients boosted at about 4 weeks or about 12 weeks are pooled.

Study-level points and caveats: Researchers took repertoire samples only after the peak T cell response had come.

The V end was cut by 0 bases, the J end by 2 bases, with 13 bases between. The CDR3 loop spans 16 amino acids. Germline V lookup: CDR1 MNHEY, CDR2 SVGEGT. Here immunoSEQ multiplex PCR was the method, and the copy in TCRdb shows in-frame clones only, minus some. The repertoire holds 150,000 to 200,000 clones, with more than 90% as singletons. Comment on this clone: Its specificity is unknown.

The TCR sequence derives from an adult in good health. The chain uses TRBV6-2 or TRBV6-3 and TRBJ2-5; D not certain. This specimen consisted of peripheral blood, obtained on day 0 of AZD1222 vaccination. CDR3: CASSYSGGMSQETQYF. Here the CDR3 DNA reads TGTGCCAGCAGTTACTCGGGTGGGATGTCTCAAGAGACCCAGTACTTC.